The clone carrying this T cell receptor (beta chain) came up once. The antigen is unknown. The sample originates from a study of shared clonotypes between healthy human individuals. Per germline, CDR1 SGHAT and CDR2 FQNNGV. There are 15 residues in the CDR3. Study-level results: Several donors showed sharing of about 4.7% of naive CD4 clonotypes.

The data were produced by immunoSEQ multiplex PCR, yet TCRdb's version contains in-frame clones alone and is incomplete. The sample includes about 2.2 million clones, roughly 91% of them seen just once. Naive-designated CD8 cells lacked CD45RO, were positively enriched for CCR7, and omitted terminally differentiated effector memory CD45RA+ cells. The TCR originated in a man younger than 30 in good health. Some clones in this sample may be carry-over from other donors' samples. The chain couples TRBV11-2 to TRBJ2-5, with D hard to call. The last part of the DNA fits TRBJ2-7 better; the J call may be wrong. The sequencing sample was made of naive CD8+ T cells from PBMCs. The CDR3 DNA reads TGTGCCAGCAGCTTAGCACACCGCACGTCCCACGAGCAGTACTTC. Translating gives CASSLAHRTSHEQYF.